The text below deals with one TCR beta chain. Antigen: not known. The CDR3 end lies 3 residues beyond the end of the read and is filled in from the germline J gene. Germline CDR1 reads SGHRS; CDR2 reads YFSETQ. The junction had 16 bases not matched to a gene; V was cut back by 8 bases and J by 2 bases. CDR3 length equals 18 residues. Profiling relied on immunoSEQ multiplex PCR, and the TCRdb table lists in-frame clones only, not all of them. The sample data list roughly 5,600 clones. The record originates from a study of Tregs in tolerant kidney transplant recipients. The nonmyeloablative bone marrow transplants came from related graft donors, with transient mixed chimerism. Thawed PBMCs were FACS-sorted into unstimulated CD4+CD25+CD127- regulatory T cells, CD4+CD25- non-regulatory cells, CD4 and CD8 cells. Study outcomes and limitations: Antigen-driven expansion was suggested because donor-specific Tregs expanded more than all Tregs in tolerant patients. Tregs expanded with activated donor B cells seemed most donor-specific. For some patients, primers changed over time, blocking nucleotide-level comparison.

Here the sequenced sample was CD4+ T cells from blood (PBMCs), taken roughly 15 months after the transplant. This rearrangement joins TRBV5-1 to TRBJ2-5; 12 bases align to TRBD2. This TCR derives from a human patient who received a combined kidney and bone marrow transplant. Some T cells may trace back to the graft donor. CDR3 residues: CASMPFVHTSGGQETQYF. The part of the CDR3 DNA that was read is TGCGCCAGTATGCCCTTTGTCCACACTAGCGGGGGGCAAGAGACC.